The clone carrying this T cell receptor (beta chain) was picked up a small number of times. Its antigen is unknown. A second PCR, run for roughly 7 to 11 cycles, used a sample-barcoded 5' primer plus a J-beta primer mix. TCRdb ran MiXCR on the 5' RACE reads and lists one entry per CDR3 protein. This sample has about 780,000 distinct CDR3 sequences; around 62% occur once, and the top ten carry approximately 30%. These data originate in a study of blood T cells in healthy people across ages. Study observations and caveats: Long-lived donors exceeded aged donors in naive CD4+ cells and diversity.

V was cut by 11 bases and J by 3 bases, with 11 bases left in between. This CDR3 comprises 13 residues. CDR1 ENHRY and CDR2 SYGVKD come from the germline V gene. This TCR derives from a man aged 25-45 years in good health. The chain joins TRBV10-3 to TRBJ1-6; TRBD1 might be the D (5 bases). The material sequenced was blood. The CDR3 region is CAVQDSYNSPLHF. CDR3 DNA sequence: TGTGCCGTACAAGACAGCTATAATTCACCCCTCCACTTT.